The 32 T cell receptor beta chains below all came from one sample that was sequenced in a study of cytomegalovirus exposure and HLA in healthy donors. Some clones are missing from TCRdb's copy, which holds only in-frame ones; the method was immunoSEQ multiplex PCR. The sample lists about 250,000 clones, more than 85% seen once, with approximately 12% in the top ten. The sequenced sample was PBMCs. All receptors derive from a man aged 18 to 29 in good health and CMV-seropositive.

CDR3 DNA sequence: TGTGCCAGCAGCTTCGGTTGGAACACTGAAGCTTTCTTT. This codes for CASSFGWNTEAFF. The chain is built from TRBV9 and TRBJ1-1; no definite D call. This CDR3 has 13 residues. V lost 4 bases to trimming and J lost 1 base, with 8 bases between them. CDR1 is SGDLS and CDR2 is YYNGEE in the germline V gene.

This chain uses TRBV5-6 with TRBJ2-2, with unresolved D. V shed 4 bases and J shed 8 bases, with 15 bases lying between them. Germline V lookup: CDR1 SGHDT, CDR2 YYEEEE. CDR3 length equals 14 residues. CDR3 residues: CASSQTHSTGELFF. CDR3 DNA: TGTGCCAGCAGCCAAACCCATTCGACTGGGGAGCTGTTTTTT.

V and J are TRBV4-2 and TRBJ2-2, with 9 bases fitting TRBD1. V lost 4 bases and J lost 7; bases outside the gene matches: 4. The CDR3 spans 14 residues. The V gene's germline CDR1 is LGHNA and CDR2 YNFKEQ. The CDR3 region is CASSRQGDGGELFF. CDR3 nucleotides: TGTGCCAGCAGCCGACAGGGGGATGGCGGGGAGCTGTTTTTT.

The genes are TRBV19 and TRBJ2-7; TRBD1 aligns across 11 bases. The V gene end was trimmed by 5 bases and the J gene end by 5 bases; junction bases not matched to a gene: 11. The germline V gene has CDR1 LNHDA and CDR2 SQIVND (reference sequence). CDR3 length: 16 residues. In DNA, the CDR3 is TGTGCCAGTAGTTGGACAGGGGGCGTAACGGTCCACGAGCAGTACTTC. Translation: CASSWTGGVTVHEQYF.

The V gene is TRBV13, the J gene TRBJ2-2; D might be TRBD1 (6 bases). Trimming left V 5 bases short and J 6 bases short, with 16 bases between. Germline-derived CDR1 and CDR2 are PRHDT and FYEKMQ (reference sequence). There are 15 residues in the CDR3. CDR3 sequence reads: CASSPPPGAAGELFF. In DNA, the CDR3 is TGTGCCAGCAGCCCGCCCCCAGGGGCGGCCGGGGAGCTGTTTTTT.

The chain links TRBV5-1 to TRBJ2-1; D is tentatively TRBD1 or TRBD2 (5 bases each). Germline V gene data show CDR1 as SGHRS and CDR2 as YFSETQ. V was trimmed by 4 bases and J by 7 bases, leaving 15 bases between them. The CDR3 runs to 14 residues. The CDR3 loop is CASSRGPTGNEQFF. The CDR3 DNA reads TGCGCCAGCAGCCGGGGCCCCACGGGGAATGAGCAGTTCTTC. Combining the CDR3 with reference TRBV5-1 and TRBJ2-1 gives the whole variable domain KAGVTQTPRYLIKTRGQQVTLSCSPISGHRSVSWYQQTPGQGLQFLFEYFSETQRNKGNFPGRFSGRQFSNSRSEMNVSTLELGDSALYLCASSRGPTGNEQFFGPGTRLTVL.

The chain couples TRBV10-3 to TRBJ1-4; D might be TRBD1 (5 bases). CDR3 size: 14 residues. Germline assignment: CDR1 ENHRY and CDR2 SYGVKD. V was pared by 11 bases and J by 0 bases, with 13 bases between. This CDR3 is CASGEGSTNEKLFF. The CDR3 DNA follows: TGTGCCTCGGGGGAAGGCTCAACTAATGAAAAACTGTTTTTT.

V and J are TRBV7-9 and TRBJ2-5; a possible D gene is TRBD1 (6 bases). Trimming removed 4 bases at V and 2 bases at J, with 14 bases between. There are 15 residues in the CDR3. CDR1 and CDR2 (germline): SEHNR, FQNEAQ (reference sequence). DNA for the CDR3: TGTGCCAGCAGCTCCTACCAACAGGGTCAAGAGACCCAGTACTTC. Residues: CASSSYQQGQETQYF.

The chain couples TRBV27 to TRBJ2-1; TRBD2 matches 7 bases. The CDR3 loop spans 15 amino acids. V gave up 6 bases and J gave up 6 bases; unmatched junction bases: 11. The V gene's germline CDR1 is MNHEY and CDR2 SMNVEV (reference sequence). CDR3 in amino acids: CASSYQVGGINEQFF. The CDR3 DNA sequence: TGTGCCAGCAGCTACCAGGTGGGAGGGATCAATGAGCAGTTCTTC.

The CDR3 here is CASSLAQGIWEQFF. In nucleotides, the CDR3 is TGCGCCAGCAGCTTGGCCCAAGGTATTTGGGAGCAGTTCTTC. The genes are TRBV5-1 and TRBJ2-1; D not resolved. V gave up 0 bases and J gave up 10 bases, with 14 bases separating them. The CDR3 length is 14 residues. Germline CDR1 SGHRS, CDR2 YFSETQ.

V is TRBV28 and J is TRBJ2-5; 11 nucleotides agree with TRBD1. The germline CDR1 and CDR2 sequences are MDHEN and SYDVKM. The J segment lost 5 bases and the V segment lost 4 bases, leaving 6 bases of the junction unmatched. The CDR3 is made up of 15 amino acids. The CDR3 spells CASSSWDRGVETQYF. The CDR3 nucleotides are TGTGCCAGCAGTTCTTGGGACAGGGGGGTCGAGACCCAGTACTTC.

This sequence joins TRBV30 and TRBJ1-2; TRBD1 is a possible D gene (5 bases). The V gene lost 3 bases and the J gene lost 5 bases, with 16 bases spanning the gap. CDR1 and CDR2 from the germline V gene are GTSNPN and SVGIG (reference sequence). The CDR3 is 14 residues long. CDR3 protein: CAWSDLGEGYGYTF. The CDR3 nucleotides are TGTGCCTGGAGCGACCTCGGGGAGGGGTATGGCTACACCTTC. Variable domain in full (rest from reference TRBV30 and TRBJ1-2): SQTIHQWPATLVQPVGSPLSLECTVEGTSNPNLYWYRQAAGRGLQLLFYSVGIGQISSEVPQNLSASRPQDRQFILSSKKLLLSDSGFYLCAWSDLGEGYGYTFGSGTRLTVV.

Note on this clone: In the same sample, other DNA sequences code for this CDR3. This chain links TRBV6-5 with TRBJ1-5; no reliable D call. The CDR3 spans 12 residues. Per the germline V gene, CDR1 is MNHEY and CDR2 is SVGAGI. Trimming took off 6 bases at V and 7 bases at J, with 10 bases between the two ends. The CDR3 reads CASSSGGQPQHF. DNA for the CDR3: TGTGCCAGCAGCTCAGGAGGACAGCCCCAGCATTTT.

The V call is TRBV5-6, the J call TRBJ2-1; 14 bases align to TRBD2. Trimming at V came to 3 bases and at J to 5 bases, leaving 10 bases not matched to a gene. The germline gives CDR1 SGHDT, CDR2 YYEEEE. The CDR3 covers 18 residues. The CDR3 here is CASSYGGTSGRTDNEQFF. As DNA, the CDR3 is TGTGCCAGCAGCTACGGGGGGACTAGCGGGAGAACGGACAATGAGCAGTTCTTC.

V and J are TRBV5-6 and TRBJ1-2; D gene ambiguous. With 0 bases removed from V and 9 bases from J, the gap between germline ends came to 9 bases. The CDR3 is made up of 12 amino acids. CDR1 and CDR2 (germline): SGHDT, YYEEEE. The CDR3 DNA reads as TGTGCCAGCAGCTTGGGTTCCGTCCGCTACACCTTC. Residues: CASSLGSVRYTF.

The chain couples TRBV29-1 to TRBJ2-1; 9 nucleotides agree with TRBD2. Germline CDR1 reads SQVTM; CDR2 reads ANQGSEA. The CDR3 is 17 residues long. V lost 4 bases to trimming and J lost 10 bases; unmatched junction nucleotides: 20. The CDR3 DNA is TGCAGCGTTGTTTACTGGTTATCGCTAGCGGGACTGGGAGAGCAGTTCTTC. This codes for CSVVYWLSLAGLGEQFF.

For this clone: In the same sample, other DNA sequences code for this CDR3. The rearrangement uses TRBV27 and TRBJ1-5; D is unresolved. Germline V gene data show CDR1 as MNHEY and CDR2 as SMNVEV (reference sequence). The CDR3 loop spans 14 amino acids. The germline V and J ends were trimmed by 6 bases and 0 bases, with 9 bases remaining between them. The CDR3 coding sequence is TGTGCCAGCAGCTCCCGAGATAGCAATCAGCCCCAGCATTTT. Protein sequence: CASSSRDSNQPQHF.

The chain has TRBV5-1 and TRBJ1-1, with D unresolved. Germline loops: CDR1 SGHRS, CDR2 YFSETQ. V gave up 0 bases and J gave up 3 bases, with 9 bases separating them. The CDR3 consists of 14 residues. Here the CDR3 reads CASSLGVQDTEAFF. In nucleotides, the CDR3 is TGCGCCAGCAGCTTGGGAGTTCAGGACACTGAAGCTTTCTTT.

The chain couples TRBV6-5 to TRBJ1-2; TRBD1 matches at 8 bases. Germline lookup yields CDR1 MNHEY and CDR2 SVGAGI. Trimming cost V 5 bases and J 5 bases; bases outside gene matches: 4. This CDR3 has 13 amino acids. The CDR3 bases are TGTGCCAGCAGTACCGACAGGGGATATGGCTACACCTTC. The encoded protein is CASSTDRGYGYTF.

The DNA of the CDR3 is TGTGCCAGCAGTGGGGCGGGAGCTGGGGAAGAGACCCAGTACTTC. Translating gives CASSGAGAGEETQYF. The chain carries TRBV27 and TRBJ2-5, with 7 positions matching TRBD2. This CDR3 contains 15 residues. Germline CDR1 and CDR2: MNHEY and SMNVEV (reference sequence). With 5 bases clipped from V and 3 bases from J, the junction kept 9 bases outside the gene matches.

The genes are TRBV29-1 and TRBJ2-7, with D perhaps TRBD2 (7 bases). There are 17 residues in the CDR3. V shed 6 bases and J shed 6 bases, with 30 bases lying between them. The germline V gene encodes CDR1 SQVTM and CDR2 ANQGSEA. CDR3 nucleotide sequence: TGCAGCGTCTCGGGGGATGTCGGGAGGCCAATAGGGGGCGAGCAGTACTTC. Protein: CSVSGDVGRPIGGEQYF.

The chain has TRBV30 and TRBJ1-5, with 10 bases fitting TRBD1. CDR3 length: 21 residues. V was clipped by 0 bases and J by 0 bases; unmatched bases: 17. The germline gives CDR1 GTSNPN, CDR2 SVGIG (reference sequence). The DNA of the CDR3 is TGTGCCTGGAGTGTACAATTGAGACAGACAGGGGGCCCAGATAGCAATCAGCCCCAGCATTTT. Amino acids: CAWSVQLRQTGGPDSNQPQHF.

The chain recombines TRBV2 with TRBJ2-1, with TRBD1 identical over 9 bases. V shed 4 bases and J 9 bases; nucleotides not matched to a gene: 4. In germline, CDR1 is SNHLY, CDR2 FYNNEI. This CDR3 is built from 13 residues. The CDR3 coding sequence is TGTGCCAGCAGTGCACAGGGGGCGGGTGAGCAGTTCTTC. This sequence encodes CASSAQGAGEQFF.

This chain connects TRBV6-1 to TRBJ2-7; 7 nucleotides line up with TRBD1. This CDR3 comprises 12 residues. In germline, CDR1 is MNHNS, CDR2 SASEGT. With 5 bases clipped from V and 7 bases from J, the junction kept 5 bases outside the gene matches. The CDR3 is CASSLTGREQYF. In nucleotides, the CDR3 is TGTGCCAGCAGTTTGACAGGGCGGGAGCAGTACTTC.

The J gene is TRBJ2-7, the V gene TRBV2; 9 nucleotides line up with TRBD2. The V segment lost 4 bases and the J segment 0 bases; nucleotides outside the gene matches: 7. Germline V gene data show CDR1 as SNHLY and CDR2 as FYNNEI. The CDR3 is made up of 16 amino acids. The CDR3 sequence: CASSGGSGSGSYEQYF. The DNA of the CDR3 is TGTGCCAGCAGTGGAGGTAGCGGGAGCGGCTCCTACGAGCAGTACTTC.

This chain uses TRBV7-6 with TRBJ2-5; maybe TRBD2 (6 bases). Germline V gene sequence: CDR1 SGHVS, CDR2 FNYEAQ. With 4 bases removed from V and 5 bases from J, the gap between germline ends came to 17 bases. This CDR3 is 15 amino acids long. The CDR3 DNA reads TGTGCCAGCAGCTCAGGGTTCGGGGGAGCGGAGACCCAGTACTTC. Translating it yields CASSSGFGGAETQYF.

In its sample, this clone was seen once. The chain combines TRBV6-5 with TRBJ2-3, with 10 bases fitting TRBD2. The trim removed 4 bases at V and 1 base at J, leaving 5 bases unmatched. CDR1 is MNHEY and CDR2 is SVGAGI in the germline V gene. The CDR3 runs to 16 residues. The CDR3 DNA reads TGTGCCAGCAGTTCGATAGCGGGAGGCGGCACAGATACGCAGTATTTT. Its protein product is CASSSIAGGGTDTQYF.

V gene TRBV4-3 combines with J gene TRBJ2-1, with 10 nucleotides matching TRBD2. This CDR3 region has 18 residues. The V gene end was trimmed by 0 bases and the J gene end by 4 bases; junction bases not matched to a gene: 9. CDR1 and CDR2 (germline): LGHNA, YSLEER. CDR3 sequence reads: CASSQDPQTSGTYNEQFF. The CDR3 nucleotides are TGCGCCAGCAGCCAAGATCCCCAAACTAGCGGGACGTACAATGAGCAGTTCTTC.

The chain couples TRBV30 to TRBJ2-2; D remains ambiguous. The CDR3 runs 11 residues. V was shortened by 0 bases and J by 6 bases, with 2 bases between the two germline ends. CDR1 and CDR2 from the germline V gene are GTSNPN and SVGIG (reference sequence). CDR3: CAWSVAGELFF. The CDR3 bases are TGTGCCTGGAGTGTTGCCGGGGAGCTGTTTTTT. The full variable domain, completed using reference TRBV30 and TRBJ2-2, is SQTIHQWPATLVQPVGSPLSLECTVEGTSNPNLYWYRQAAGRGLQLLFYSVGIGQISSEVPQNLSASRPQDRQFILSSKKLLLSDSGFYLCAWSVAGELFFGEGSRLTVL.

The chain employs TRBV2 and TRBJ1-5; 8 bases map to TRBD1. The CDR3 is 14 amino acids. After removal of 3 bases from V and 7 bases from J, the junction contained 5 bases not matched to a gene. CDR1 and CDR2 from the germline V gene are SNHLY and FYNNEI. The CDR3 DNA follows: TGTGCCAGCAGTGATGACAGGGGCAGCCAGCCCCAGCATTTT. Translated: CASSDDRGSQPQHF.

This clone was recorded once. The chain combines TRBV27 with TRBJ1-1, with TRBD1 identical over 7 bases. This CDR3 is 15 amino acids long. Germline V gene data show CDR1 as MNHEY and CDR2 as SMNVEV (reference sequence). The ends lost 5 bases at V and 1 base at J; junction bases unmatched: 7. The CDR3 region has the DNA TGTGCCAGCAGTCCCCGGGCAGGGGGGAACACTGAAGCTTTCTTT. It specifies CASSPRAGGNTEAFF.

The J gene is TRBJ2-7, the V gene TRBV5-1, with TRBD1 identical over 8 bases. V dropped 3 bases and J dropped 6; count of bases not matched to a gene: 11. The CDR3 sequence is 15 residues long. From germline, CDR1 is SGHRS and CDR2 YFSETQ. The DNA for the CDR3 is TGCGCCAGCAGCTGGGGGACAGGACCCACTTCCGAGCAGTACTTC. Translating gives CASSWGTGPTSEQYF.